These 29 T cell receptor beta chains originate from one sample sequenced in a study of blood T cell repertoires in COVID-19. Some clones are missing from TCRdb's copy, which holds only in-frame ones; the method was immunoSEQ multiplex PCR. The sample carries tens of thousands of clones, about 80% recorded once. The sample comprised peripheral blood. The origin of the receptors is a human donor with acute or convalescent COVID-19. The donor label of this sample is uncertain.

This clone was counted a few times. The chain combines TRBV5-1 with TRBJ2-7, with D tentatively TRBD1 (6 bases). The ends were cut back, 2 bases at V and 1 base at J, with 13 bases in the middle. The CDR3 is made up of 15 amino acids. The germline gives CDR1 SGHRS, CDR2 YFSETQ. The DNA for the CDR3 is TGCGCCAGCAGCTTCACAGGGATTTATTCCTACGAGCAGTACTTC. Its protein is CASSFTGIYSYEQYF. Full variable domain (rest looked up from reference TRBV5-1 and TRBJ2-7): KAGVTQTPRYLIKTRGQQVTLSCSPISGHRSVSWYQQTPGQGLQFLFEYFSETQRNKGNFPGRFSGRQFSNSRSEMNVSTLELGDSALYLCASSFTGIYSYEQYFGPGTRLTVT.

The chain uses TRBV20-1 and TRBJ1-5, with no clear D. CDR3 length: 13 amino acids. The V end lost 3 bases, the J end lost 4 bases, and 10 bases lay between the germline ends. CDR1 DFQATT and CDR2 SNEGSKA come from the germline V gene (reference sequence). CDR3 sequence (DNA): TGCAGTGCTAGTGGGGAGGATAATCAGCCCCAGCATTTT. Residues: CSASGEDNQPQHF.

A note on this clone: Sequence at one end of the junction differs from germline and may be a read error. This sequence joins TRBV6-5 and TRBJ1-1; D unresolved. The length of the CDR3 is 13 residues. Germline V lookup: CDR1 MNHEY, CDR2 SVGAGI. The CDR3 is CASSYSSGREGFF. DNA of the CDR3: TGTGCCAGCAGTTACTCGTCGGGTCGAGAAGGTTTCTTT.

The chain employs TRBV4-2 and TRBJ2-1; 11 nucleotides line up with TRBD2. The germline CDR1 and CDR2 sequences are LGHNA and YNFKEQ. With V trimmed by 2 bases and J by 7 bases, 10 bases remained unmatched. The CDR3 loop spans 17 amino acids. In DNA, the CDR3 is TGTGCCAGCAGCCAATTCCATGTAGCGGGGGGGCTGAATGAGCAGTTCTTC. Its protein product is CASSQFHVAGGLNEQFF.

The rearrangement links TRBV12-3 or TRBV12-4 to TRBJ2-3; TRBD2 matches 7 bases. The trim removed 8 bases at V and 4 bases at J, leaving 3 bases unmatched. The CDR3 runs 12 residues. The CDR3 sequence is CASGAGADTQYF. CDR3 DNA sequence: TGTGCCAGCGGGGCGGGAGCAGATACGCAGTATTTT.

The DNA for the CDR3 is TGTGCCAGCAGCAAAGGGACAGGGGGCTACGAGCAGTACTTC. Its translation: CASSKGTGGYEQYF. This sequence joins TRBV7-2 and TRBJ2-7; TRBD1 matches at 11 bases. This CDR3 comprises 14 residues. Germline-derived CDR1 and CDR2 are SGHTA and FQGNSA. With 5 bases clipped from V and 3 bases from J, the junction kept 3 bases outside the gene matches.

The chain couples TRBV14 to TRBJ2-1; 10 positions agree with TRBD2. The CDR3 covers 16 residues. Trimming removed 2 bases from V and 3 bases from J; junction bases left unmatched: 4. CDR1 SGHDN and CDR2 FVKESK come from the germline V gene. CDR3 residues: CASSQLAGELYNEQFF. The CDR3 DNA reads TGTGCCAGCAGCCAACTAGCGGGAGAACTCTACAATGAGCAGTTCTTC.

In DNA, the CDR3 is TGTGCCAGCAGACCTAGGGACAGGCCGGGCTATGGCTACACCTTC. Translating it yields CASRPRDRPGYGYTF. The chain combines TRBV28 with TRBJ1-2, with 8 bases that match TRBD1. Germline loops: CDR1 MDHEN, CDR2 SYDVKM. The CDR3 is 15 amino acids. The J segment lost 4 bases and the V segment lost 6 bases, leaving 10 bases of the junction unmatched.

The chain has TRBV15 and TRBJ2-7, with TRBD1 matching over 9 bases. Looked up from germline, CDR1 is LNHNV and CDR2 is YYDKDF (reference sequence). J gave up 2 bases and V 4 bases, and 3 bases lay outside the gene matches. This CDR3 contains 14 residues. CDR3 region: CATSKGTGTYEQYF. The CDR3 nucleotides read TGTGCCACCAGCAAAGGGACAGGGACCTACGAGCAGTACTTC.

J is TRBJ2-3 and V is TRBV10-3, with 12 bases lining up with TRBD2. The CDR3 is 15 amino acids. J was trimmed by 3 bases and V by 2 bases; bases with no gene match: 0. Germline V gives CDR1 ENHRY, CDR2 SYGVKD. CDR3 bases: TGTGCCATCAGTGAGGGGACTAGCGGGACAGATACGCAGTATTTT. It translates to CAISEGTSGTDTQYF.

In DNA, the CDR3 is TGTGCCAGCAGCTTAACGGGAAAGCAGTTCTTC. Translated: CASSLTGKQFF. The chain employs TRBV11-1 and TRBJ2-1; tentatively, D is TRBD2 (5 bases). With 2 bases removed from V and 11 bases from J, the gap between germline ends came to 7 bases. Germline lookup yields CDR1 SGHAT and CDR2 FQDESV (reference sequence). CDR3 length equals 11 residues.

The chain combines TRBV4-1 with TRBJ2-7; D is uncertain. Germline CDR1 reads MGHRA; CDR2 reads YSYEKL. This CDR3 is 13 amino acids long. V lost 3 bases to trimming and J lost 2 bases, with 8 bases between them. The CDR3 is CASSHAVTYEQYF. The CDR3, as DNA: TGCGCCAGCAGCCATGCGGTCACCTACGAGCAGTACTTC.

The chain combines TRBV11-1 with TRBJ1-1; possible D gene TRBD1, 6 bases. The V gene lost 5 bases and the J gene lost 2 bases, with 18 bases spanning the gap. The CDR3 is 16 residues long. Germline CDR1 reads SGHAT; CDR2 reads FQDESV (reference sequence). The CDR3 DNA is TGTGCCAGCAGCCGGGACACCCCCAAAGGAAACACTGAAGCTTTCTTT. Amino acid sequence: CASSRDTPKGNTEAFF.

V gene TRBV5-4 combines with J gene TRBJ2-7; TRBD2 matches at 9 bases. This CDR3 has 15 residues. The V and J ends lost 0 bases and 2 bases, in that order; junction bases with no gene match: 3. Germline CDR1 SGHNT, CDR2 YYREEE (reference sequence). This CDR3 reads CASSLGLADTYEQYF. CDR3 bases: TGTGCCAGCAGCTTGGGACTAGCGGACACCTACGAGCAGTACTTC. Drawing the rest from reference TRBV5-4 and TRBJ2-7, the complete variable domain is ETGVTQSPTHLIKTRGQQVTLRCSSQSGHNTVSWYQQALGQGPQFIFQYYREEENGRGNFPPRFSGLQFPNYSSELNVNALELDDSALYLCASSLGLADTYEQYFGPGTRLTVT.

In its sample, this clone was seen once. The rearrangement links TRBV10-1 to TRBJ2-7; the D gene is possibly TRBD2 (6 bases). Germline CDR1 is WNHNN and CDR2 is SYGVQD (reference sequence). The CDR3 totals 12 residues. Trimming left V 6 bases short and J 5 bases short, with 11 bases between. The CDR3 spells CASSFTSNEQYF. The CDR3 region has the DNA TGCGCCAGCAGCTTCACTAGCAACGAGCAGTACTTC.

V gene TRBV5-4 combines with J gene TRBJ2-1; 10 bases are shared with TRBD2. Trimming cost V 4 bases and J 5 bases; bases outside gene matches: 6. This CDR3 is built from 15 residues. Germline V gives CDR1 SGHNT, CDR2 YYREEE (reference sequence). The CDR3 nucleotides are TGTGCCAGCAGCCCCAGCGGGGGGGCCCACAATGAGCAGTTCTTC. It encodes CASSPSGGAHNEQFF. Full variable domain (remainder filled in from reference TRBV5-4 and TRBJ2-1): ETGVTQSPTHLIKTRGQQVTLRCSSQSGHNTVSWYQQALGQGPQFIFQYYREEENGRGNFPPRFSGLQFPNYSSELNVNALELDDSALYLCASSPSGGAHNEQFFGPGTRLTVL.

This clone was found a few times. The J gene is TRBJ1-1, the V gene TRBV6-2 or TRBV6-3; D not certain. Germline lookup yields CDR1 MNHEY and CDR2 SVGEGT. This CDR3 contains 18 residues. Trimming took off 0 bases at V and 5 bases at J, with 22 bases between the two ends. CDR3 in amino acids: CASSYSSSSAQWETEAFF. The CDR3 bases are TGTGCCAGCAGTTACTCGTCCTCCTCGGCCCAGTGGGAGACTGAAGCTTTCTTT.

The chain employs TRBV27 and TRBJ1-1, with D unresolved. Trimming took 6 bases from V and 1 from J, leaving 9 bases between them. The CDR3 covers 13 residues. CDR1 is MNHEY and CDR2 is SMNVEV in the germline V gene (reference sequence). CDR3 sequence (DNA): TGTGCCAGCAGGTTAAGCGGGAACACTGAAGCTTTCTTT. Its protein is CASRLSGNTEAFF.

This clone was counted between two and nine times. The V call is TRBV30, the J call TRBJ2-5, with D hard to call. Trimming cost V 1 base and J 0 bases, with 9 bases left between them. This CDR3 is 14 amino acids long. Germline V gene data show CDR1 as GTSNPN and CDR2 as SVGIG (reference sequence). DNA of the CDR3: TGTGCCTGGAGTGGTGGAGAGGACCAAGAGACCCAGTACTTC. Its protein product is CAWSGGEDQETQYF.

The rearrangement uses TRBV19 and TRBJ1-2; TRBD1 agrees at 7 bases. Unmatched junction bases numbered 7, after V lost 7 bases and J lost 2 bases. The CDR3 contains 14 residues. Germline CDR1 LNHDA, CDR2 SQIVND (reference sequence). CDR3 in DNA: TGTGCCAGTACAAGACAGGGAATAAACTATGGCTACACCTTC. This encodes CASTRQGINYGYTF.

This chain uses TRBV19 with TRBJ1-1; 8 nucleotides agree with TRBD1. Germline V gene sequence: CDR1 LNHDA, CDR2 SQIVND (reference sequence). The CDR3 extends over 13 amino acids. Trimming took 3 bases from V and 4 from J; bases not matched to a gene: 1. The CDR3 DNA sequence: TGTGCCAGTAGTATTGACAGGGGCACTGAAGCTTTCTTT. Its protein product is CASSIDRGTEAFF.

This clone was seen once. The V and J genes are TRBV29-1 and TRBJ1-2; 7 bases are a match to TRBD1. Per germline, CDR1 SQVTM and CDR2 ANQGSEA. Trimming cost V 7 bases and J 3 bases; bases outside gene matches: 14. The CDR3 loop spans 15 amino acids. The DNA for the CDR3 is TGCAGCGCCGGGGGGGAACAGGGGAAAGACTATGGCTACACCTTC. Protein product: CSAGGEQGKDYGYTF.

The rearrangement links TRBV9 to TRBJ2-6; unclear D gene. The germline V gene has CDR1 SGDLS and CDR2 YYNGEE. With 4 bases removed from V and 7 bases from J, the gap between germline ends came to 12 bases. The CDR3 covers 14 residues. Written as DNA, the CDR3 is TGTGCCAGCAGCCCAGTCTCCAGTGCCAACGTCCTGACTTTC. This sequence encodes CASSPVSSANVLTF.

The chain recombines TRBV30 with TRBJ1-1, with 9 bases that match TRBD1. The CDR3 contains 16 residues. Losses at the gene ends were 8 bases for V and 4 bases for J; bases not matched to a gene: 17. Germline lookup yields CDR1 GTSNPN and CDR2 SVGIG (reference sequence). CDR3 loop: CARSLGQGLLGTEAFF. As DNA, the CDR3 is TGTGCCAGATCATTGGGACAGGGTTTACTTGGCACTGAAGCTTTCTTT.

This chain connects TRBV30 to TRBJ2-5; the match to TRBD1 covers 7 bases. The CDR3 is 13 residues long. The V segment lost 8 bases and the J segment 1 base; nucleotides outside the gene matches: 7. Germline V lookup: CDR1 GTSNPN, CDR2 SVGIG (reference sequence). DNA for the CDR3: TGTGCCCTTACCCGGGACAGCCAAGAGACCCAGTACTTC. This translates into CALTRDSQETQYF.

This clone was counted only a few times. The rearrangement links TRBV5-1 to TRBJ2-1; the match to TRBD2 covers 11 bases. Looked up from germline, CDR1 is SGHRS and CDR2 is YFSETQ. This CDR3 is built from 14 residues. With V trimmed by 6 bases and J by 4 bases, 3 bases remained unmatched. Written as DNA, the CDR3 is TGCGCCAGCACCCGACTAGCGGGGTACAATGAGCAGTTCTTC. It codes for CASTRLAGYNEQFF.

J is TRBJ2-5 and V is TRBV5-1; 11 bases agree with TRBD1. Germline V gene lookup returns CDR1 SGHRS and CDR2 YFSETQ. Trimming removed 3 bases from V and 4 bases from J; junction bases left unmatched: 8. The CDR3 loop spans 16 amino acids. The CDR3 loop is CASSSWTGGVRETQYF. CDR3 coding DNA: TGCGCCAGCAGCTCTTGGACAGGGGGCGTGAGAGAGACCCAGTACTTC.

V gene TRBV9 combines with J gene TRBJ2-2, with a possible D match to TRBD2 (5 bases). CDR3 size: 16 residues. CDR1 is SGDLS and CDR2 is YYNGEE in the germline V gene. The V end was cut by 4 bases, the J end by 2 bases, with 15 bases between. CDR3 DNA: TGTGCCAGCAGCCCCTCGCCCCGGGGTAACACCGGGGAGCTGTTTTTT. Translated: CASSPSPRGNTGELFF.

The V call is TRBV19, the J call TRBJ1-2; D is unresolved. Germline assignment: CDR1 LNHDA and CDR2 SQIVND (reference sequence). Between the trimmed V and J ends, which lost 4 bases and 3 bases, there was a span of 9 bases. The CDR3 length is 13 residues. The CDR3 DNA sequence: TGTGCCAGTAGTACAGTCGTTTACTATGGCTACACCTTC. Translated, it gives CASSTVVYYGYTF.